The 9 T cell receptor beta chains given below trace back to one sample, sequenced in a study of blood T cell repertoires in COVID-19 (TCRdb year 2020). Libraries were made using the immunoSEQ multiplex PCR assay. TCRdb obtained this table from immuneACCESS and retained in-frame rearrangements with V and J assigned. These tables miss some clones; where compared with another copy, unresolved V genes account for less than half of the shortfall, and the remainder is unexplained. This sample holds 250,000 to 300,000 clones; around 80% were observed only once. The ten biggest clones cover approximately 4% of the sample. Sequenced input: PBMCs or T cells enriched from blood (not recorded which). The receptors were sampled from a man under 40 with acute COVID-19.

With respect to this clone: This sample also contains other DNA sequences that code for the same CDR3. This sequence joins TRBV2 and TRBJ1-6, with 8 bases identical to TRBD1. CDR1 is SNHLY, CDR2 FYNNEI, per germline. This CDR3 region has 15 residues. Trimming removed 2 bases from V and 10 bases from J; junction bases left unmatched: 7. In nucleotides, the CDR3 is TGTGCCAGCAGTGAAATCGGACAGGGTGGGTCACCCCTCCACTTT. Protein product: CASSEIGQGGSPLHF.

The CDR3 coding sequence is TGTGCCAGCAGCTTTCTGGACTCCGGGTCACCCCTCCACTTT. Its translation is CASSFLDSGSPLHF. This sequence joins TRBV11-2 and TRBJ1-6; D is unresolved. Per the germline V gene, CDR1 is SGHAT and CDR2 is FQNNGV. V was trimmed by 3 bases and J by 10 bases, leaving 13 bases between them. The CDR3 sequence is 14 residues long.

For this clone: Other DNA sequences of this sample code for an identical CDR3. CDR3 residues: CASSSGQAGGYTF. In DNA, the CDR3 is TGTGCCAGCAGCTCGGGACAGGCGGGAGGCTACACCTTC. The gene calls are TRBV7-2 and TRBJ1-2, with 8 bases fitting TRBD1. Per the germline V gene, CDR1 is SGHTA and CDR2 is FQGNSA. Trimming at V came to 4 bases and at J to 8 bases, leaving 6 bases not matched to a gene. There are 13 residues in the CDR3.

The rearrangement links TRBV5-1 to TRBJ2-2, with a tentative D call TRBD2 (5 bases). Between the trimmed V and J ends, which lost 0 bases and 7 bases, there was a span of 13 bases. CDR3 length equals 15 residues. Germline V gene lookup returns CDR1 SGHRS and CDR2 YFSETQ. CDR3 sequence: CASSLAGRGGGELFF. CDR3 DNA: TGCGCCAGCAGCTTGGCAGGTCGGGGTGGCGGGGAGCTGTTTTTT.

This clone has just a few counts. The V call is TRBV5-5, the J call TRBJ1-1; 7 nucleotides align to TRBD1. V shed 3 bases and J 11 bases; nucleotides not matched to a gene: 19. The germline CDR1 and CDR2 sequences are SGHKS and YYEKEE (reference sequence). The CDR3 runs 16 residues. CDR3: CASSSTPGLGTDEAFF. The CDR3 DNA follows: TGTGCCAGCAGCTCGACGCCAGGGTTAGGGACAGACGAGGCTTTCTTT.

This clone was seen more than once but under ten times. This sequence joins TRBV5-1 and TRBJ2-1; D gene ambiguous. Germline CDR1 SGHRS, CDR2 YFSETQ. Between the trimmed V and J ends, which lost 2 bases and 7 bases, there was a span of 10 bases. The CDR3 is 13 residues long. CDR3 sequence reads: CASSFNAGNEQFF. The CDR3 DNA reads as TGCGCCAGCAGCTTTAACGCCGGGAATGAGCAGTTCTTC.

V gene TRBV27 combines with J gene TRBJ1-3; 8 bases are a match to TRBD1. The junction had 8 bases not matched to a gene; V was cut back by 4 bases and J by 0 bases. Germline-derived CDR1 and CDR2 are MNHEY and SMNVEV (reference sequence). The CDR3 consists of 17 residues. The CDR3 coding sequence is TGTGCCAGCAGTTCCATCGCGGGACAGGTCTCTGGAAACACCATATATTTT. Its translation: CASSSIAGQVSGNTIYF.

In its sample, this clone was seen a few times. Sequence at one end of the junction differs from germline and may be a read error. The chain combines TRBV5-1 with TRBJ1-4; D remains ambiguous. This CDR3 comprises 14 residues. Germline loops: CDR1 SGHRS, CDR2 YFSETQ. The CDR3 DNA is TGTGCCAGCAGCTTAGACTCAACTAATGAAAAACTGTTTTTT. This encodes CASSLDSTNEKLFF.

The rearrangement joins TRBV6-5 to TRBJ1-2; D is possibly TRBD1 (6 bases). The CDR3 runs to 12 residues. Between the trimmed V and J ends, which lost 6 bases and 3 bases, there was a span of 8 bases. Germline-derived CDR1 and CDR2 are MNHEY and SVGAGI. The CDR3, as DNA: TGTGCCAGCAGCAACAGGGACTATGGCTACACCTTC. As protein: CASSNRDYGYTF.